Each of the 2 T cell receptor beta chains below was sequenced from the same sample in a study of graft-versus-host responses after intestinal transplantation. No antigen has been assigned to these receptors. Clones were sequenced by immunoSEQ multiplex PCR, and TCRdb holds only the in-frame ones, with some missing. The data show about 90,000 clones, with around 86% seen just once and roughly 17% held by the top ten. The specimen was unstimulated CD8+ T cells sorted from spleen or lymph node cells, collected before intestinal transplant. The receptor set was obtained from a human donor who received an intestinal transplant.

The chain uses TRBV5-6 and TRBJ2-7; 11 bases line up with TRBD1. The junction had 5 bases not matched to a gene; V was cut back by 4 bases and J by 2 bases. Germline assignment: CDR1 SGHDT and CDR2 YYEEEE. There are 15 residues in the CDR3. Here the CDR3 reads CASSLGQGVAYEQYF. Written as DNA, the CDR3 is TGTGCCAGCAGCCTGGGACAGGGGGTGGCCTACGAGCAGTACTTC.

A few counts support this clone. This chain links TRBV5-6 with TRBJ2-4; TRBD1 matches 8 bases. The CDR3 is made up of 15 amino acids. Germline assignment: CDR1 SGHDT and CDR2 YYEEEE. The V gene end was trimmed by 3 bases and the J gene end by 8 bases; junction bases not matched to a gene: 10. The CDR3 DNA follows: TGTGCCAGCAGCTCTCTTCGGACAGGGATGGACATTCAGTACTTC. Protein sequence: CASSSLRTGMDIQYF.